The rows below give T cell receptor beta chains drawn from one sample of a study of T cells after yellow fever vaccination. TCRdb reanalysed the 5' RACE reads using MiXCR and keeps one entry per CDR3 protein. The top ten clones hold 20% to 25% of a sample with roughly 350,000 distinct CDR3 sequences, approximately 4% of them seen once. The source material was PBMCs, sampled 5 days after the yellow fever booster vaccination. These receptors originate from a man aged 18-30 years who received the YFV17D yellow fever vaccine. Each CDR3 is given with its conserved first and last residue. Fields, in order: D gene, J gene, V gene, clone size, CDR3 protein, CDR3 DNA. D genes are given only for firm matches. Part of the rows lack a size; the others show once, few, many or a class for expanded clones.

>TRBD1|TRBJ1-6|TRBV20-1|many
CSARLTGGTYNSPLHF
TGCAGTGCTCGACTCACAGGGGGGACCTATAATTCACCCCTCCACTTT
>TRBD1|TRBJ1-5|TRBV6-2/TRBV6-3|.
CASRTGRPPQHF
TGTGCCAGCAGGACAGGGAGGCCGCCCCAGCATTTT
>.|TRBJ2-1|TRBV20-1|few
CSARGMAWNEQFF
TGCAGTGCTAGAGGGATGGCGTGGAATGAGCAGTTCTTC
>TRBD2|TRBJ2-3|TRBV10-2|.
CASSRPLAGGRDTQYF
TGCGCCAGCAGCCGTCCCCTAGCGGGGGGGCGAGATACGCAGTATTTT
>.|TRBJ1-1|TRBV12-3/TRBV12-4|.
CASSLFKGRGAFF
TGTGCCAGCAGTTTATTTAAGGGAAGGGGAGCTTTCTTT
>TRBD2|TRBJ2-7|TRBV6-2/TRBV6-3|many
CASGVTGTSVIEQYF
TGTGCCAGCGGTGTAACCGGGACTAGCGTGATCGAGCAGTACTTC
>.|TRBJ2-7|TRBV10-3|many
CATRDGRNEQYF
TGTGCCACCCGGGACGGCAGGAACGAGCAGTACTTC
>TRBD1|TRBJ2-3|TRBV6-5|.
CASRTGDIDTQYF
TGTGCCAGTAGAACAGGGGACATCGATACGCAGTATTTT
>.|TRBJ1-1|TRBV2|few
CASKLEGVYTEAFF
TGTGCCAGCAAACTAGAGGGGGTGTACACTGAAGCTTTCTTT
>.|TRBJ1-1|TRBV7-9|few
CASSQGGSRGFNTEAFF
TGTGCCAGCAGTCAAGGGGGATCGAGGGGGTTCAACACTGAAGCTTTCTTT
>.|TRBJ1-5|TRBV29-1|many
CSVGPGPNQPQHF
TGCAGCGTTGGCCCAGGGCCGAATCAGCCCCAGCATTTT
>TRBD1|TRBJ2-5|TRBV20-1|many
CSAIGGDRETQYF
TGCAGTGCTATCGGAGGGGACAGGGAGACCCAGTACTTC
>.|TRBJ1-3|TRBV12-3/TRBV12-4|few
CASIFGGSGNTIYF
TGTGCCAGCATCTTCGGGGGCTCTGGAAACACCATATATTTT
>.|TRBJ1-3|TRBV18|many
CASSPGGHGNTIYF
TGTGCCAGCTCACCAGGCGGGCATGGAAACACCATATATTTT
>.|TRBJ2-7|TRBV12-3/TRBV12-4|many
CASSIQVDYEQYF
TGTGCCAGCAGTATCCAGGTGGACTACGAGCAGTACTTC
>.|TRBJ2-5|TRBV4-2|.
CASSQERGKTQYF
TGTGCCAGCAGCCAAGAACGGGGAAAGACCCAGTACTTC
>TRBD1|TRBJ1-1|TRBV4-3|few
CASSFVGQGGTEAFF
TGCGCCAGCAGCTTCGTTGGACAGGGAGGAACTGAAGCTTTCTTT
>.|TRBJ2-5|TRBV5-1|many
CASSLFLGETQYF
TGCGCCAGCAGCTTGTTTCTCGGGGAGACCCAGTACTTC
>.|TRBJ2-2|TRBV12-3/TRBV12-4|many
CASSFQGWNGELFF
TGTGCCAGCAGTTTTCAGGGGTGGAACGGGGAGCTGTTTTTT
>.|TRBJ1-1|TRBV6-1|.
CASSEGPMNTEAFF
TGTGCCAGCTCCGAAGGGCCGATGAACACTGAAGCTTTCTTT
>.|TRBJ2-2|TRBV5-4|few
CASSLGTTGAGELFF
TGTGCCAGCAGCTTGGGGACAACCGGGGCCGGGGAGCTGTTTTTT
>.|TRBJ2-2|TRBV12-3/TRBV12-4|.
CASRIIRGAPGELFF
TGTGCCAGCAGGATAATCCGAGGTGCGCCCGGGGAGCTGTTTTTT
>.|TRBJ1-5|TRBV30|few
CAWSAVNNQPQHF
TGTGCCTGGAGTGCCGTTAATAATCAGCCCCAGCATTTT
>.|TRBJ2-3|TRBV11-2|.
CASSLDPFGATDTQYF
TGTGCCAGCAGCTTAGATCCATTCGGGGCCACAGATACGCAGTATTTT
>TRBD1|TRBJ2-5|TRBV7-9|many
CASSSNRGRQVETQYF
TGTGCCAGCAGTTCGAACAGGGGGCGCCAGGTCGAGACCCAGTACTTC
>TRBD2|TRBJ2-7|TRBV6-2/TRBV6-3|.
CASSYSFRAGKEYEQYF
TGTGCCAGCAGTTACTCCTTCCGAGCGGGAAAAGAGTACGAGCAGTACTTC
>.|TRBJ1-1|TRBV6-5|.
CASSPGGSLAFF
TGTGCCAGCAGTCCCGGGGGGAGTTTAGCTTTCTTT
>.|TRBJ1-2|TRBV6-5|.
CASSYSSRDANYGYTF
TGTGCCAGCAGTTACTCGAGTAGGGATGCCAACTATGGCTACACCTTC
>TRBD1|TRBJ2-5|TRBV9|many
CASSPGQLQETQYF
TGTGCCAGCAGCCCGGGACAGTTACAAGAGACCCAGTACTTC
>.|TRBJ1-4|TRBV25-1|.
CASSEGGGEKLFF
TGTGCCAGCAGTGAAGGAGGGGGAGAAAAACTGTTTTTT
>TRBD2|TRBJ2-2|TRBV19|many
CASSKASGLDTGELFF
TGTGCCAGTAGTAAGGCTAGCGGGTTGGACACCGGGGAGCTGTTTTTT
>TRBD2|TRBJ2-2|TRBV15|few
CATSNPPGGGDTGELFF
TGTGCCACCAGTAACCCTCCCGGCGGGGGGGACACCGGGGAGCTGTTTTTT
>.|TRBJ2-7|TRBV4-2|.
CASSQQTFGGYEQYF
TGTGCCAGCAGCCAGCAGACGTTTGGGGGATACGAGCAGTACTTC
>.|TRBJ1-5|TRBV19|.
CATYKSGFSNQPQHF
TGTGCCACGTACAAATCGGGATTTAGCAATCAGCCCCAGCATTTT
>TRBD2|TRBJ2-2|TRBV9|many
CASTSTSGGAGTGELFF
TGTGCCAGCACCTCTACTAGCGGGGGGGCCGGGACCGGGGAGCTGTTTTTT
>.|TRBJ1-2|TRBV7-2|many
CASSLYDDFSPTYGYTF
TGTGCCAGCAGCCTATACGATGACTTCTCCCCAACCTATGGCTACACCTTC